The rows below give T cell receptor beta chains drawn from one sample of a study of T-cell reconstitution after alpha-beta-depleted transplantation in children. TCRdb re-called the PCR reads through MiXCR, storing one row per CDR3 protein. There are fewer than 750,000 distinct CDR3 sequences in the sample; 25% to 30% occur only once, and around 36% lies in the top ten. The material was PBMCs, obtained before TCRalphabeta/CD19-depleted stem cell transplant. The origin of the receptors is a boy in the first two years of life with Wiskott-Aldrich syndrome, due to receive a stem cell transplant. Each CDR3 is given with its conserved first and last residue. Each record gives: V gene, clone size, J gene, CDR3 protein. Not every row has a clone size; where given, it reads once, few, many or a size class.

TRBV5-1	.	TRBJ2-4	CASSLERSGRDIQYF
TRBV24-1	.	TRBJ1-5	CATGHSNQPQHF
TRBV12-3/TRBV12-4	.	TRBJ2-1	CASRGTSFHNEQFF
TRBV9	few	TRBJ2-3	CASSVWPSSRWDTQYF
TRBV19	few	TRBJ2-1	CASSRSTGTRNEQFF
TRBV11-2	.	TRBJ2-5	CASRVLAGGETQYF
TRBV10-3	.	TRBJ2-3	CAISQGPPDTQYF
TRBV20-1	.	TRBJ2-1	CSAREVNEQFF
TRBV12-3/TRBV12-4	.	TRBJ1-2	CASSLRRGGYGYTF
TRBV9	.	TRBJ2-1	CASSPTSLAGVDEQFF
TRBV6-1	few	TRBJ2-2	CASRSGLLNTGELFF
TRBV7-6	few	TRBJ2-3	CASSDHRVFASTDTQYF
TRBV20-1	few	TRBJ2-7	CSAPRTTRNYEQYF
TRBV19	.	TRBJ2-2	CASSSGPYRGNTGELFF
TRBV25-1	few	TRBJ1-1	CASRGPGSNTEAFF
TRBV5-1	.	TRBJ1-2	CASSLDSANYGYTF
TRBV9	.	TRBJ2-1	CASSVTPPLAGGEQFF
TRBV28	.	TRBJ2-3	CASSLGQGAPSSGQYF
TRBV27	few	TRBJ1-5	CASSPRVPNQPQHF
TRBV20-1	few	TRBJ2-4	CSASDGYGAKNIQYF
TRBV15	few	TRBJ2-1	CATSRVRSSEIGNEQFF
TRBV5-6	.	TRBJ2-1	CASSLVASNEQFF
TRBV20-1	.	TRBJ2-1	CSARPTPYNEQFF
TRBV20-1	.	TRBJ2-1	CSAPGTGLNEQFF
TRBV20-1	few	TRBJ2-5	CSARDWTDEETQYF